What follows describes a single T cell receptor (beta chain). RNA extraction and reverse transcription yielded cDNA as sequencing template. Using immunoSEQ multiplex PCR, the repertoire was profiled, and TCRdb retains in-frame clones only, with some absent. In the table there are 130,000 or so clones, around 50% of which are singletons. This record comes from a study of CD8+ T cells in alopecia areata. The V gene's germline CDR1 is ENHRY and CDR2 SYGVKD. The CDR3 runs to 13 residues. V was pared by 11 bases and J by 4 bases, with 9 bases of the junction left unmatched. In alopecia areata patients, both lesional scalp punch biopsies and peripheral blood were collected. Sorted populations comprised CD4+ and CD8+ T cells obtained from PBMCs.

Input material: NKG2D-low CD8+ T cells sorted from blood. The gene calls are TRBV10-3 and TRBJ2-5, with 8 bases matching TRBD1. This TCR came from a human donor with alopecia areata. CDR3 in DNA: TGTGCCGCCGATCAGGGGGCAGGAGAGACCCAGTACTTC. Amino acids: CAADQGAGETQYF.